These 12 T cell receptor beta chains share one sample of origin, sequenced in a study of blood T cell repertoires in COVID-19. TCRdb's copy holds only in-frame clones and misses some; the assay was immunoSEQ multiplex PCR. The sample includes 100,000 to 150,000 clones, around 88% of them seen just once. The sequenced sample consisted of peripheral blood. The receptors shown here come from a man between 50 and 59 years old with acute or convalescent COVID-19.

This clone occurred once. This chain uses TRBV10-3 with TRBJ1-1, with a tentative D call TRBD1 (6 bases). The germline V and J ends were trimmed by 6 bases and 3 bases, with 11 bases remaining between them. Germline values: CDR1 ENHRY, CDR2 SYGVKD. The CDR3 is 13 amino acids. As DNA, the CDR3 is TGTGCCATCAGCTTGGCAGGGGACACTGAAGCTTTCTTT. Protein sequence: CAISLAGDTEAFF.

The rearrangement links TRBV6-5 to TRBJ1-1; D unresolved. Germline V CDR1 and CDR2: MNHEY, SVGAGI. The CDR3 is 14 residues long. V was trimmed by 4 bases and J by 1 base, leaving 10 bases between them. The CDR3 here is CASSLSDWNTEAFF. Written as DNA, the CDR3 is TGTGCCAGCAGTTTGTCTGACTGGAACACTGAAGCTTTCTTT.

J is TRBJ2-5 and V is TRBV12-5, with D maybe TRBD1 (6 bases). Germline lookup yields CDR1 LGHNT and CDR2 FRNRAP. Between the trimmed V and J ends, which lost 5 bases and 1 base, there was a span of 20 bases. The length of the CDR3 is 17 residues. The CDR3 nucleotides read TGTGCTAGTGGTATGGGAGCCGGGACGGACAGCCAAGAGACCCAGTACTTC. It is translated as CASGMGAGTDSQETQYF. The full variable domain, in which reference TRBV12-5 and TRBJ2-5 provide the parts outside the CDR3, is DARVTQTPRHKVTEMGQEVTMRCQPILGHNTVFWYRQTMMQGLELLAYFRNRAPLDDSGMPKDRFSAEMPDATLATLKIQPSEPRDSAVYFCASGMGAGTDSQETQYFGPGTRLLVL.

The CDR3 here is CASSLFGRNTGELFF. The CDR3 DNA is TGTGCCAGCAGCTTGTTTGGCAGGAACACCGGGGAGCTGTTTTTT. The chain recombines TRBV5-4 with TRBJ2-2; D is ambiguous. Trimming pared 1 base from V and 1 base from J, leaving 8 bases between. The CDR3 sequence is 15 residues long. In germline, CDR1 is SGHNT, CDR2 YYREEE (reference sequence).

This clone was observed a few times. V gene TRBV25-1 combines with J gene TRBJ2-3; 14 bases are shared with TRBD2. Germline V gene lookup returns CDR1 MGHDK and CDR2 SYGVNS. The CDR3 is 17 residues long. With V trimmed by 2 bases and J by 5 bases, 6 bases remained unmatched. Here the CDR3 reads CASSEGTSGRRRDTQYF. CDR3 coding DNA: TGTGCCAGCAGTGAAGGGACTAGCGGGAGAAGGAGAGATACGCAGTATTTT.

The chain recombines TRBV5-1 with TRBJ1-1; 9 nucleotides align to TRBD1. The CDR3 has 16 amino acids. From germline, CDR1 is SGHRS and CDR2 YFSETQ. V shed 0 bases and J 4 bases; nucleotides not matched to a gene: 7. The CDR3 DNA is TGCGCCAGCAGCTTGGACAGGGGGCGTTTCGGCACTGAAGCTTTCTTT. Residues: CASSLDRGRFGTEAFF.

This rearrangement joins TRBV9 to TRBJ2-2; 10 bases match TRBD1. V shed 4 bases, J shed 5 bases, and the junction held 5 bases outside the gene matches. The V gene's germline CDR1 is SGDLS and CDR2 YYNGEE. The CDR3 is 15 residues long. This CDR3 reads CASSKGQGETGELFF. The CDR3 nucleotides read TGTGCCAGCAGCAAAGGACAGGGGGAAACCGGGGAGCTGTTTTTT.

The chain combines TRBV5-1 with TRBJ1-3; D remains unclear. V was trimmed by 2 bases and J by 3 bases, leaving 12 bases between them. Germline V CDR1 and CDR2: SGHRS, YFSETQ. The CDR3 is 15 residues long. The CDR3 spells CASSFSGEIGNTIYF. The CDR3 DNA reads TGCGCCAGCAGCTTTTCCGGTGAAATTGGAAACACCATATATTTT.

The chain links TRBV5-1 to TRBJ1-4; D is perhaps TRBD1 (6 bases). The CDR3 is 15 amino acids. Germline loops: CDR1 SGHRS, CDR2 YFSETQ. V was cut by 2 bases and J by 0 bases, with 8 bases left in between. CDR3 coding DNA: TGCGCCAGCAGCTTACAGGGATCAACTAATGAAAAACTGTTTTTT. Translated, it gives CASSLQGSTNEKLFF.

This clone was recorded only once. The V call is TRBV5-4, the J call TRBJ1-2, with D maybe TRBD1 (5 bases). Germline V gives CDR1 SGHNT, CDR2 YYREEE (reference sequence). Trimming pared 4 bases from V and 4 bases from J, leaving 14 bases between. There are 14 residues in the CDR3. The DNA of the CDR3 is TGTGCCAGCAGCCTTTATCAGGGATCCTATGGCTACACCTTC. This sequence encodes CASSLYQGSYGYTF. Using reference TRBV5-4 and TRBJ1-2 for the parts outside the CDR3, the full variable domain is ETGVTQSPTHLIKTRGQQVTLRCSSQSGHNTVSWYQQALGQGPQFIFQYYREEENGRGNFPPRFSGLQFPNYSSELNVNALELDDSALYLCASSLYQGSYGYTFGSGTRLTVV.

This sequence joins TRBV5-1 and TRBJ2-7; 9 bases map to TRBD1. The CDR3 is made up of 15 amino acids. With 7 bases clipped from V and 1 base from J, the junction kept 9 bases outside the gene matches. Germline V lookup: CDR1 SGHRS, CDR2 YFSETQ. CDR3 coding DNA: TGCGCCAGCCCGTACTGGACAGGGGATTCCTACGAGCAGTACTTC. It codes for CASPYWTGDSYEQYF. Full variable domain (remainder filled in from reference TRBV5-1 and TRBJ2-7): KAGVTQTPRYLIKTRGQQVTLSCSPISGHRSVSWYQQTPGQGLQFLFEYFSETQRNKGNFPGRFSGRQFSNSRSEMNVSTLELGDSALYLCASPYWTGDSYEQYFGPGTRLTVT.

The chain links TRBV2 to TRBJ1-1; maybe TRBD1 (6 bases). The V gene lost 6 bases and the J gene lost 5 bases, with 19 bases spanning the gap. This CDR3 spans 15 amino acids. Germline-derived CDR1 and CDR2 are SNHLY and FYNNEI. The CDR3 sequence: CASRPDSQRGTEAFF. The CDR3 DNA sequence: TGTGCCAGCAGACCGGACAGCCAAAGGGGAACTGAAGCTTTCTTT.